A selection of T cell receptor beta chains follows, all from one sample in a study of cytomegalovirus exposure and HLA in healthy donors. TCRdb keeps only in-frame clones here, not all; method: immunoSEQ multiplex PCR. The data hold fewer than 250,000 clones, with about 86% observed a single time. The sample consisted of PBMCs. The receptors shown here come from a man between 18 and 29 years old in good health and CMV-seronegative. Each CDR3 is given without its conserved first and last residue.

13,TRBV10-3,AISVHRGDNSPLH
12,TRBV11-2,ASSLDGVGWTQY
13,TRBV19,ASTPGGWSGQPQH
12,TRBV10-2,ASSSGITGNTIY
12,TRBV29-1,SADHQGAGNEQF
13,TRBV5-3,ARSSSSGGTDTQY
13,TRBV7-9,ASSFGSGTNEKLF
13,TRBV4-1,ASSQVGGTLDGYT
11,TRBV7-2,ASSYRGNQPQH
12,TRBV6-6,ATIPATGDLGYT
14,TRBV7-2,ASSRRTGTANTEAF
13,TRBV5-1,ASSLDGTGLYEQY
12,TRBV11-2,ASSLWTGSYEQY
12,TRBV27,ASRRDRVTDEQF